Listed below are T cell receptor beta chains from one sample, sequenced in a study of T cells in Graves' hyperthyroidism and ophthalmopathy. TCRdb re-called the multiplex PCR reads through MiXCR, storing one row per CDR3 protein. The table includes 700,000 or so distinct CDR3 sequences, roughly 15% detected once. Sequenced input: blood. These TCRs come from a woman between 50 and 59 years old with Graves' ophthalmopathy. Each CDR3 is given with its conserved first and last residue. The order of the fields is D gene, V gene, CDR3 length, clone size, J gene, CDR3 DNA, CDR3 protein. A D gene is named only where the DNA matches it firmly. The size of a clone is reported for some rows only, either as once, few or many, or as a class for expanded clones.

-	TRBV19	14	few	TRBJ1-3	TGTGCCAGTATACAACGGGGGCAAGGAAACACCATATATTTT	CASIQRGQGNTIYF
-	TRBV7-2	15	many	TRBJ2-3	TGTGCCAGCAGCCCTTTCCCCCGGGGGACAGATACGCAGTATTTT	CASSPFPRGTDTQYF
-	TRBV18	11	many	TRBJ2-7	TGTGCCAGCTCACCCCAGGGGGAGCAGTACTTC	CASSPQGEQYF
-	TRBV7-3	14	many	TRBJ1-1	TGTGCCAGCAGGCCATCTCAGGGAAACACTGAAGCTTTCTTT	CASRPSQGNTEAFF
-	TRBV9	16	-	TRBJ1-1	TGTGCCAGCAGCGCCAGATCGACAGGCTTGAACACTGAAGCTTTCTTT	CASSARSTGLNTEAFF
-	TRBV3-1	16	many	TRBJ2-1	TGTGCCAGCAGCCAAGAATTAAGTGGCTCCTACAATGAGCAGTTCTTC	CASSQELSGSYNEQFF
TRBD2	TRBV7-9	13	many	TRBJ2-1	TGTGCCAGCAGCTCGGGACTACTTAATGAGCAGTTCTTC	CASSSGLLNEQFF
-	TRBV6-2/TRBV6-3	15	many	TRBJ2-5	TGTGCCAGCAGGACAATACAGGGTCGTCAAGAGACCCAGTACTTC	CASRTIQGRQETQYF
TRBD1	TRBV20-1	12	many	TRBJ1-1	TGCAGTGCTAGAAACAGGGGACCTGAAGCTTTCTTT	CSARNRGPEAFF
-	TRBV29-1	13	-	TRBJ2-5	TGCAGCGTTGTCAGCTGGGGACAAGAGACCCAGTACTTC	CSVVSWGQETQYF
TRBD1	TRBV29-1	18	-	TRBJ1-1	TGCAGCGTTGATACCCCCTGGACAGGGGATCCCCAGAGGACTGAAGCTTTCTTT	CSVDTPWTGDPQRTEAFF
TRBD1	TRBV29-1	12	few	TRBJ1-3	TGCAGCGTCGAGGGACAGGGAAACACCATATATTTT	CSVEGQGNTIYF
TRBD1	TRBV11-2	14	-	TRBJ2-7	TGTGCCAGCAGATTAGGACAGGGATTGAACGAGCAGTACTTC	CASRLGQGLNEQYF
-	TRBV6-2/TRBV6-3	14	few	TRBJ1-1	TGTGCCAGCAGTTACACGACAGGGAACACTGAAGCTTTCTTT	CASSYTTGNTEAFF
TRBD1	TRBV20-1	12	-	TRBJ1-1	TGCAGTACGGGACAGCTCAACACTGAAGCTTTCTTT	CSTGQLNTEAFF
-	TRBV6-5	14	many	TRBJ1-2	TGTGCCAGCAGTTACGATGTGGGGGCCCACGGCTACACCTTC	CASSYDVGAHGYTF
-	TRBV6-1	11	-	TRBJ2-5	TGTGCCAGCACACAGGGAGAGACCCAGTACTTC	CASTQGETQYF
-	TRBV28	14	many	TRBJ2-7	TGTGCCAGCAGTTTTTTGACTGAAGATTACGAGCAGTACTTC	CASSFLTEDYEQYF
TRBD2	TRBV7-3	15	few	TRBJ2-1	TGTGCCAGCAGCCCCCGGACTAGCGGACCCAATGAGCAGTTCTTC	CASSPRTSGPNEQFF
TRBD2	TRBV6-5	17	few	TRBJ2-1	TGTGCCAGCAGTTACACCCCTAGCGGGAGCACCTACAATGAGCAGTTCTTC	CASSYTPSGSTYNEQFF
TRBD1	TRBV6-2/TRBV6-3	14	-	TRBJ2-7	TGTGCCAGCTCGGGACAGGGGGAATTTTCCGAGCAGTACTTC	CASSGQGEFSEQYF
TRBD1	TRBV7-2	16	many	TRBJ2-7	TGTGCCAGCAGCTCGTACCCGGGACAGGGTCCCTACGAGCAGTACTTC	CASSSYPGQGPYEQYF
-	TRBV4-2	14	-	TRBJ1-6	TGTGCCAGCAGCCAAGGTGTTTACTTTTCACCCCTCCACTTT	CASSQGVYFSPLHF
-	TRBV27	15	many	TRBJ1-1	TGTGCCAGCAGTTCAGGGCCTTTCGGGAACACTGAAGCTTTCTTT	CASSSGPFGNTEAFF
-	TRBV11-2	16	many	TRBJ2-1	TGTGCCAGCAGCTTAGCCACGGGCCTCCCATGGGGTGAGCAGTTCTTC	CASSLATGLPWGEQFF
-	TRBV7-7	13	-	TRBJ2-2	TGTGCTAGCAGCGCAAGCAGGTCCGGGGAGCTGTTTTTT	CASSASRSGELFF
TRBD1	TRBV5-8	14	many	TRBJ1-6	TGTGCCAGCAGCCAGGGACAGAGTCATTCACCCCTCCACTTT	CASSQGQSHSPLHF
TRBD2	TRBV2	14	many	TRBJ2-3	TGTGCCAGCACCCTGACTAGCCCCACAGATACGCAGTATTTT	CASTLTSPTDTQYF
TRBD1	TRBV13	16	many	TRBJ1-5	TGTGCCAGCAGCATAAGGACAGGTGGGATCGATCAGCCCCAGCATTTT	CASSIRTGGIDQPQHF
-	TRBV5-1	14	many	TRBJ1-2	TGCGCCAGCAGCTTGGCCGGGACATCAGATGGCTACACCTTC	CASSLAGTSDGYTF
-	TRBV11-3	13	many	TRBJ2-1	TGTGCCAGCGTGGGGAGCTCCTACAATGAGCAGTTCTTC	CASVGSSYNEQFF
-	TRBV20-1	14	many	TRBJ2-3	TGCAGTGCTAGTCTTAAGGTGAACACAGATACGCAGTATTTT	CSASLKVNTDTQYF
-	TRBV15	13	few	TRBJ1-2	TGTGCCACCAGCAGAGGGTATAACGGTGGCTACACCTTC	CATSRGYNGGYTF
-	TRBV7-8	14	many	TRBJ2-1	TGTGCCAGCAGCTTCGCCTTAGCCAACAATGAGCAGTTCTTC	CASSFALANNEQFF
-	TRBV15	16	many	TRBJ2-5	TGTGCCACCAGCAGAGCCAGGGAATCCCAACGCGGGATACAGTACTTC	CATSRARESQRGIQYF
-	TRBV28	14	-	TRBJ1-5	TGTGCCAGCAGGGGGAGGACAGTAAATCAGCCCCAGCATTTT	CASRGRTVNQPQHF
-	TRBV27	17	-	TRBJ1-1	TGTGCCAGCAGTTTTCAGGCAGGGGCCACCCTATGGACTGAAGCTTTCTTT	CASSFQAGATLWTEAFF
TRBD1	TRBV29-1	13	-	TRBJ2-7	TGCAGCGTTTTCTCCGGACAGGTCTACGAGCAGTACTTC	CSVFSGQVYEQYF
TRBD1	TRBV6-1	17	many	TRBJ2-1	TGTGCCAGCAGTACGGGCAGGGGGTCTTGGTCCTACAATGAGCAGTTCTTC	CASSTGRGSWSYNEQFF
TRBD1	TRBV4-1	17	-	TRBJ2-2	TGCGCCAGCAGCCAACCAATTAGGACAGGGGACACCGGGGAGCTGTTTTTT	CASSQPIRTGDTGELFF
TRBD1	TRBV7-8	13	-	TRBJ1-4	TGTGCCAGCAGCTGGACAGGGTTTGAAAAACTGTTTTTT	CASSWTGFEKLFF
-	TRBV11-2	12	many	TRBJ1-2	TGTGCCAGCAGCTTGGGGACGGGGGCCGACACCTTC	CASSLGTGADTF
-	TRBV27	14	many	TRBJ1-2	TGTGCCAGCAGTCCCTCGGTCAGGACCTATGGCTACACCTTC	CASSPSVRTYGYTF
-	TRBV18	22	few	TRBJ2-1	TGTGCCAGCTCACAGCAGGGACAGGCGCTTCCTGCCGGGACTAGCACCTACAATGAGCAGTTCTTC	CASSQQGQALPAGTSTYNEQFF
TRBD2	TRBV4-3	16	-	TRBJ2-7	TGCGCCAGCAGCCAAGATCGGTTTAGCGGGAGTTACGAGCAGTACTTC	CASSQDRFSGSYEQYF
TRBD2	TRBV7-2	14	-	TRBJ2-3	TGTGCCAGCACCTGGGGGGGAGGCACAGATACGCAGTATTTT	CASTWGGGTDTQYF
-	TRBV3-1	12	-	TRBJ1-4	TGTGCCAGCAGCCACTCGGTTGAAAAACTGTTTTTT	CASSHSVEKLFF
TRBD1	TRBV5-6	15	many	TRBJ2-1	TGTGCCAGCAGTTTGGGACAGGGGGCTTATAGTGAGCAGTTCTTC	CASSLGQGAYSEQFF
-	TRBV7-2	12	many	TRBJ2-3	TGTGCCAGCGGGTGGGGAACGGATACGCAGTATTTT	CASGWGTDTQYF
-	TRBV30	13	many	TRBJ1-1	TGTGCCTGGAACGGACGCATGAACACTGAAGCTTTCTTT	CAWNGRMNTEAFF
-	TRBV30	17	many	TRBJ1-5	TGTGCCTGGAGTGTGGATAGAGCGGACTATAGCAATCAGCCCCAGCATTTT	CAWSVDRADYSNQPQHF
-	TRBV20-1	15	many	TRBJ1-1	TGCAGTGCTAGAGATCCCTGGGGAAGCAGCACTGAAGCTTTCTTT	CSARDPWGSSTEAFF
TRBD2	TRBV5-1	18	few	TRBJ2-5	TGCGCCAGCAGCGCTGGCGTACGGATTACTAGCGGGAGAGAGACCCAGTACTTC	CASSAGVRITSGRETQYF
TRBD2	TRBV11-3	16	many	TRBJ2-2	TGTGCCAGCAGCGCAATAGCGGGAGGGAGTTCCGGGGAGCTGTTTTTT	CASSAIAGGSSGELFF
-	TRBV2	13	many	TRBJ2-3	TGTGCCAGCAGTGTCAACAGGGCAGATACGCAGTATTTT	CASSVNRADTQYF
-	TRBV7-2	11	many	TRBJ1-6	TGTGCCAGCAACAGGGAGGGACCCCTCCACTTT	CASNREGPLHF
-	TRBV12-3/TRBV12-4	13	-	TRBJ2-7	TGTGCCAGCAGTCGGATCTGCAGCTACGAGCAGTACTTC	CASSRICSYEQYF
-	TRBV18	14	many	TRBJ2-7	TGTGCCAGCTCTCCGGGACTGTCTGGGGAAGCGCAGTACTTC	CASSPGLSGEAQYF
TRBD2	TRBV3-1	16	-	TRBJ2-1	TGTGCCAGCAGCCAAGGTTACGGGGGGATTTATGGTGAGCAGTTCTTC	CASSQGYGGIYGEQFF